Included here is one T cell receptor (beta chain) sequence, with context. Its antigen is unknown. Assay used: immunoSEQ multiplex PCR; TCRdb lists only in-frame clones, some missing. This repertoire shows over 450 clones, more than 75% found once; its top ten account for about 16%. The patients had surgically resected primary melanoma at risk of metastatic recurrence. The sample belongs to a study of primary melanoma T cells and metastatic recurrence. Overall study: Primary melanomas here were stage T2 to T4, over 1 mm thick. Findings and caveats of the study: Progression-free survival prediction reportedly improved most when T-cell fraction, rather than another histopathological variable, joined tumor thickness. Primary melanomas may harbor an effective T-cell antitumor response, authors suggested.

Per the germline V gene, CDR1 is SGHNT and CDR2 is YENEEA. There are 14 residues in the CDR3. Trimming removed 2 bases from V and 2 bases from J, with 9 bases in between. The gene calls are TRBV11-3 and TRBJ2-5; no clear D gene. The TCR comes from a human donor with melanoma. What was sequenced was melanoma tumor tissue. The CDR3 nucleotides are TGTGCCAGCAGCTTACGGAGAACTCAAGAGACCCAGTACTTC. Amino acid sequence: CASSLRRTQETQYF.